This TCR beta chain was captured in a study of T cell clonotyping in hematopoietic cell transplantation. Background on the study: Cytoreduction preceded collection of pretransplant recipient samples.

Notes on this clone: The antigen remains unidentified.

General study points: Recipient TCR diversity dropped after transplant; expanded clonotypes rose from day 30 to 180.

Method: immunoSEQ multiplex PCR; TCRdb's copy keeps in-frame clones and lacks some. The sample carries around 21,000 clones, roughly 90% recorded once. Germline V CDR1 and CDR2: SGHVS, FQNEAQ. The length of the CDR3 is 12 residues. The V end was cut by 3 bases, the J end by 6 bases, with 9 bases between. As for time point: recipient sample about 28 days before transplant, after cytoreduction. Recipients were bled about 28 days pretransplant and at posttransplant days 30, 100, 180. This material consisted of peripheral blood mononuclear cells, taken before stem cell transplant. This chain connects TRBV7-8 to TRBJ2-7; D possibly uses TRBD1 or TRBD2 (5 bases each). This receptor was obtained from a young man with biphenotypic leukemia. Some clones in this sample may be carry-over from other donors' samples. As DNA, the CDR3 is TGTGCCAGCAGCTTGGGGGAAGGCGAGCAGTACTTC. It specifies CASSLGEGEQYF.